The T cell receptor (beta chain) described here comes from a study of cytomegalovirus exposure and HLA in healthy donors. The study, taken as a whole, reports: The productive fraction for most TCR beta V segments was about 90% or about 30% in an earlier analysis.

In the PCR, 60 Vbeta and 13 Jbeta primers were used. Data came from immunoSEQ multiplex PCR; TCRdb stores just in-frame clones and leaves some out. The sample holds 120,000 to 150,000 clones, just under 80% seen once. Concerning this clone: Its antigen is undetermined.

CDR3 size: 15 residues. V dropped 4 bases and J dropped 8; count of bases not matched to a gene: 9. Germline V CDR1 and CDR2: LGHNA, YNFKEQ. The TCR originated in a man aged 30 to 45 in good health and CMV-seronegative. V gene TRBV4-2 combines with J gene TRBJ1-4; 8 bases line up with TRBD1. Sequenced: PBMCs. CDR3 in amino acids: CASSPLTGEREKLFF. CDR3 DNA sequence: TGTGCCAGCAGCCCTCTGACAGGGGAGAGGGAAAAACTGTTTTTT.